These T cell receptor beta chains were read from a single sample in a study of T-cell reconstitution after alpha-beta-depleted transplantation in children. Each CDR3 protein is one row after TCRdb ran MiXCR on the PCR reads. The sample lists about 980,000 distinct CDR3 sequences, 25% to 30% occurring once. Sequenced here: PBMCs, mostly from graft donor cells, sampled 360 days after TCRalphabeta/CD19-depleted stem cell transplant. All receptors come from a boy younger than two who had a stem cell transplant for SCID, so the T cells may come from the graft donor. Both conserved end residues are part of each CDR3. Size is stated for part of the rows, as once, few or many counts, or as a class when the clone is expanded.

few,TRBV7-9,TRBJ2-1,CASSLGNAIPGGEQFF
few,TRBV5-1,TRBJ2-2,CASSPPTGDTGELFF
few,TRBV5-5,TRBJ1-2,CASSTLDPSGYTF
-,TRBV7-9,TRBJ2-3,CASIETGYLADTQYF
-,TRBV10-1,TRBJ2-7,CASSARQGVNEQYF
-,TRBV20-1,TRBJ2-5,CSARDPGTGTWTQYF
-,TRBV12-3/TRBV12-4,TRBJ2-2,CASSYPGTTNTGELFF
few,TRBV4-1,TRBJ2-2,CASSPHPSVWNLTNTGELFF
-,TRBV20-1,TRBJ1-3,CSARPLRPGRSGNTIYF
-,TRBV29-1,TRBJ2-7,CSVEGAESSYEQYF
-,TRBV5-6,TRBJ2-5,CASSFDRVQETQYF
few,TRBV7-2,TRBJ1-1,CASSPHQQGVLNTEAFF
-,TRBV7-9,TRBJ1-1,CAYLDGNTEAFF
many,TRBV5-4,TRBJ1-1,CASSLAGPLATEAFF
-,TRBV6-2/TRBV6-3,TRBJ2-7,CASSYAGRITYEQYF
few,TRBV10-3,TRBJ2-7,CAISEYDRGPYEQYF
-,TRBV4-3,TRBJ2-3,CASSQDQASDTQYF
few,TRBV2,TRBJ1-1,CASGVGGNTEAFF
-,TRBV27,TRBJ1-1,CASSLGTGSGAFF
-,TRBV4-3,TRBJ2-3,CATGQGGDTQYF
-,TRBV28,TRBJ2-3,CASSLRSGAQYF
few,TRBV5-6,TRBJ2-4,CASSPVGRGDIQYF
-,TRBV4-2,TRBJ2-1,CASSQGLAGINEQFF
-,TRBV4-3,TRBJ2-3,CASSQDPRGAWDTQYF
-,TRBV12-3/TRBV12-4,TRBJ1-3,CASSPGEGQAYF
few,TRBV6-5,TRBJ2-1,CASSSRAGGRNEQFF
-,TRBV10-3,TRBJ2-7,CAISASPSRSDEQYF
-,TRBV20-1,TRBJ2-3,CSARDLPRDIPFLGTDTQYF
-,TRBV2,TRBJ2-3,CASRAGSARQYF
-,TRBV11-2,TRBJ2-1,CASSLERGLAGGYNEQFF
few,TRBV3-1,TRBJ2-1,CASSPLSAGSNLEQFF